This T cell receptor beta chain appears in the sequencing data of a study of Ad26.COV2.S vaccination and SARS-CoV-2 variants. The CDR3 contains 15 residues. Germline V CDR1 and CDR2: MNHEY, SVGAGI. Documented treatment: 19 received Ad26.COV2.S at low or high dose, single or two shots; 5 received placebo; per-sample allocation not given. Sampling took place 63 days after the first vaccine or placebo injection. A Boston donor was an adult aged 18-55 years. Clones were read by immunoSEQ multiplex PCR, and TCRdb kept only the in-frame ones, dropping some. The sample records some 270,000 clones, roughly 89% being singletons. As regards this clone: One end of the junction does not line up with germline, which may come from a read error.

The chain combines TRBV6-5 with TRBJ1-1, with D hard to call. The sequence was obtained from a person aged 18-65 years who received the Ad26.COV2.S COVID-19 vaccine or a placebo. The material was peripheral blood, obtained in a trial of Ad26.COV2.S vaccine versus placebo. The CDR3 bases are TGTGCCAGCAGTCACTCCAGCCAGAGGAACACTGAAGCTTTCTTT. Residues: CASSHSSQRNTEAFF.